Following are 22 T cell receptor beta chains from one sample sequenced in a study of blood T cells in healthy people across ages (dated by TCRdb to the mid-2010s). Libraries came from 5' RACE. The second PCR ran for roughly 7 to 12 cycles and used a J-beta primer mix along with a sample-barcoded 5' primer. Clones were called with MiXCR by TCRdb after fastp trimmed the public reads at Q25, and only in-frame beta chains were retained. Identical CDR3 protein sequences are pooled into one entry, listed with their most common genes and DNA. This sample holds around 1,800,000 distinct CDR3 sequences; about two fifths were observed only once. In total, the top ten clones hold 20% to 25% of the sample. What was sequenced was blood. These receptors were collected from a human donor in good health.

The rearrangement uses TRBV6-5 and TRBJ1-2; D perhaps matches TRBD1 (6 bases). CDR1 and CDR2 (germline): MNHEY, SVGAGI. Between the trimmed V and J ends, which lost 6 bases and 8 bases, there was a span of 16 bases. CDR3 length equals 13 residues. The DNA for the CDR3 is TGTGCCAGCAGGAGGGGGAGGGGCGGAGGCTACACCTTC. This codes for CASRRGRGGGYTF.

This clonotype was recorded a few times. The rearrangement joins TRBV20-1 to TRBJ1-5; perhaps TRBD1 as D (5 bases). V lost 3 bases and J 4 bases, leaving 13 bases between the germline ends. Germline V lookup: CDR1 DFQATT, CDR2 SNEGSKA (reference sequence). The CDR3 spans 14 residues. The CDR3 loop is CSASEGPPNQPQHF. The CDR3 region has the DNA TGCAGTGCTAGTGAGGGGCCCCCTAATCAGCCCCAGCATTTT.

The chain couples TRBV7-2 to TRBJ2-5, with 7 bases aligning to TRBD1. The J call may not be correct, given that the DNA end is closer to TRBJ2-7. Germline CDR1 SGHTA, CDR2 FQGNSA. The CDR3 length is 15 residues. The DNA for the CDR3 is TGTGCCAGCAGCTTAGAAGGGGGCGAGACGGGCGAGCAGTACTTC. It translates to CASSLEGGETGEQYF.

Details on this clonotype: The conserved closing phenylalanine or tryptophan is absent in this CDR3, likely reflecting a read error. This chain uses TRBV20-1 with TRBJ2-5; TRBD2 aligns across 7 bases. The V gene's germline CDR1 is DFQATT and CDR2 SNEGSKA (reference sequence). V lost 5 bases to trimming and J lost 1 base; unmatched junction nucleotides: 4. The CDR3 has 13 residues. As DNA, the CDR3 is TGCAGTGCTCTGGGGGGGTCCCAAGAGACCCAGTACTTA. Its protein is CSALGGSQETQYL.

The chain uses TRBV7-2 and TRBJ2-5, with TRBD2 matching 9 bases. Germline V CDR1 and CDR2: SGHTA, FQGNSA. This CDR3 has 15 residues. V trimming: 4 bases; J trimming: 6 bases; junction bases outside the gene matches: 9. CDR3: CASSWGRGGLKTQYF. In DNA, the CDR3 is TGTGCCAGCAGCTGGGGGCGGGGGGGCCTGAAGACCCAGTACTTC. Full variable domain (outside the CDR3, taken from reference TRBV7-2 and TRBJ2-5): GAGVSQSPSNKVTEKGKDVELRCDPISGHTALYWYRQSLGQGLEFLIYFQGNSAPDKSGLPSDRFSAERTGGSVSTLTIQRTQQEDSAVYLCASSWGRGGLKTQYFGPGTRLLVL.

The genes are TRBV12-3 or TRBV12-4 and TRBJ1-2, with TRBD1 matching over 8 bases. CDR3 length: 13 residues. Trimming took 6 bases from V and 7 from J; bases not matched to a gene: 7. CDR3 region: CASSRQGTFGYTF. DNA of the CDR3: TGTGCCAGCAGCCGACAGGGGACGTTTGGCTACACCTTC.

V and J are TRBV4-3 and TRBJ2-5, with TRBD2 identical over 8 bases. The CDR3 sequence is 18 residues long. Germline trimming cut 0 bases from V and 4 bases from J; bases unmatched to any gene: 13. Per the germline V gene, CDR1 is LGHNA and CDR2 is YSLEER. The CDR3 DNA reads TGCGCCAGCAGCCAAGATCTAGTAGGGCTAGCGGGTGGAGAGACCCAGTACTTC. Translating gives CASSQDLVGLAGGETQYF.

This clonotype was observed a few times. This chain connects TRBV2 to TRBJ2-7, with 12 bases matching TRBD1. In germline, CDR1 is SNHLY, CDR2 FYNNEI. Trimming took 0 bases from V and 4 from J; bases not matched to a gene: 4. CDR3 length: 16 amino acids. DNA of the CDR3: TGTGCCAGCAGTGAAGCGGGGACAGGGGGCGGATACGAGCAGTACTTC. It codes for CASSEAGTGGGYEQYF.

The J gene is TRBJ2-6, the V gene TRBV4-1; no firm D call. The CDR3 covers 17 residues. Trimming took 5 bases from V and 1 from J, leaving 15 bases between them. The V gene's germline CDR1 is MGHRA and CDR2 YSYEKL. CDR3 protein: CASSERVGFSGANVLTF. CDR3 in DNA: TGCGCCAGCAGCGAACGGGTAGGATTTTCTGGGGCCAACGTCCTGACTTTC.

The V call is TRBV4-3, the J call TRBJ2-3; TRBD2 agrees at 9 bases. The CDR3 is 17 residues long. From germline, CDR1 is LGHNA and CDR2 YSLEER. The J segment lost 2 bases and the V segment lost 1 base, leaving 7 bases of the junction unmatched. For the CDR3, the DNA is TGCGCCAGCAGCCAAGCCCCGACTAGCGGAGACACAGATACGCAGTATTTT. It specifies CASSQAPTSGDTDTQYF.

The CDR3 DNA is TGCAGTGCTTCTTACAGGGGAGTAGACACTGAAGCTTTCTTT. This encodes CSASYRGVDTEAFF. The chain carries TRBV20-1 and TRBJ1-1; 7 positions agree with TRBD1. This CDR3 has 14 amino acids. V was clipped by 5 bases and J by 3 bases; unmatched bases: 9. CDR1 is DFQATT and CDR2 is SNEGSKA in the germline V gene (reference sequence).

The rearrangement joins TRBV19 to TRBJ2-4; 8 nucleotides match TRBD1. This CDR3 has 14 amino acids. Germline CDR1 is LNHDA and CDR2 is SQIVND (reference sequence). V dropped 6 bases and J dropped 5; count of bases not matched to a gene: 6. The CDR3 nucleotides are TGTGCCAGTAGAAACGACAGGGGCGAAAACATTCAGTACTTC. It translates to CASRNDRGENIQYF.

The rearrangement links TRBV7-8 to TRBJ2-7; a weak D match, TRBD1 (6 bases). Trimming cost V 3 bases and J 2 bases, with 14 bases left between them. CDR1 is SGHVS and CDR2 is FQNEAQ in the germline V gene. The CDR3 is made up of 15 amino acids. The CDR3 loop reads CASSFIKDSPYEQYF. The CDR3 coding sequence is TGTGCCAGCAGCTTCATCAAGGACAGTCCCTACGAGCAGTACTTC. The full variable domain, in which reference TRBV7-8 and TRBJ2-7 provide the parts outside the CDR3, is GAGVSQSPRYKVAKRGQDVALRCDPISGHVSLFWYQQALGQGPEFLTYFQNEAQLDKSGLPSDRFFAERPEGSVSTLKIQRTQQEDSAVYLCASSFIKDSPYEQYFGPGTRLTVT.

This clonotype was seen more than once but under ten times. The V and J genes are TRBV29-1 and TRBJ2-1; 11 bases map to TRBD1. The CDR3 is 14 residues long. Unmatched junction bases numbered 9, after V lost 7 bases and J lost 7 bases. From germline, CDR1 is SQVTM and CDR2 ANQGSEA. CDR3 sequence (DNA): TGCAGCGCCCTACCAGGGACAGGGGGAAATGAGCAGTTCTTC. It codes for CSALPGTGGNEQFF.

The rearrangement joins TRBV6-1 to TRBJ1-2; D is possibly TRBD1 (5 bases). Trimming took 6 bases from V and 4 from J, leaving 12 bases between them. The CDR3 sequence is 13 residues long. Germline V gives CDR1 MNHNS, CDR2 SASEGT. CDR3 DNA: TGTGCCAGCAGGGCAGGGTCACCCTATGGCTACACCTTC. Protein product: CASRAGSPYGYTF.

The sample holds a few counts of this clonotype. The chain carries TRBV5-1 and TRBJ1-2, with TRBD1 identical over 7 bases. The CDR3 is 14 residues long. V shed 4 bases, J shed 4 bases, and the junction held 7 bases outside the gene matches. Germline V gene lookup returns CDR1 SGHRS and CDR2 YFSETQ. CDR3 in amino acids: CASSPLTGTYGYTF. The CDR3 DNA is TGCGCCAGCAGCCCATTGACAGGGACCTATGGCTACACCTTC.

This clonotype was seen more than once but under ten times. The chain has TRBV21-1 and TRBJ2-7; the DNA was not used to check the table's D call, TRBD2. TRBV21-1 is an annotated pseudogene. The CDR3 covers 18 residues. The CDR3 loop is CASSKKFYPTRGTYEQYF. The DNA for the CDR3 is TGTGCCAGCAGCAAAAAGTTTTACCCGACTCGAGGGACCTACGAGCAGTACTTC.

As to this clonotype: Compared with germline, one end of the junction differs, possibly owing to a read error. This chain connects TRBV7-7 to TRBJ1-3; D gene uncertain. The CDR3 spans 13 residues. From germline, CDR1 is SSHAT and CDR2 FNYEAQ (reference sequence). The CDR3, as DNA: TGTGCTAGCAGCCCCCTCCAGGGAAACACCATATATTTT. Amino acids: CASSPLQGNTIYF.

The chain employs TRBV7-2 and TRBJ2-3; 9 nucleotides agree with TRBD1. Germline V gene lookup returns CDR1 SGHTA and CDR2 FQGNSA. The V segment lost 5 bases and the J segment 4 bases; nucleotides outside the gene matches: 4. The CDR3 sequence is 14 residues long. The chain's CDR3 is CASSRRQGADTQYF. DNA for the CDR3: TGTGCCAGCAGCAGACGACAGGGGGCAGATACGCAGTATTTT.

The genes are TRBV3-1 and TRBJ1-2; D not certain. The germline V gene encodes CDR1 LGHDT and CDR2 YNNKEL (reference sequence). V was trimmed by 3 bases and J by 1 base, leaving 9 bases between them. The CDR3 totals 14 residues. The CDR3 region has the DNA TGTGCCAGCAGCCACACCACGGGTAACTATGGCTACACCTTC. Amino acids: CASSHTTGNYGYTF.

CDR3 in DNA: TGCGCCAGCAGCTTGGTCCTAGCGGGGGACTACAATGAGCAGTTCTTC. This codes for CASSLVLAGDYNEQFF. The chain combines TRBV5-1 with TRBJ2-1, with 10 positions matching TRBD2. CDR3 length: 16 residues. The junction had 3 bases not matched to a gene; V was cut back by 0 bases and J by 3 bases. From germline, CDR1 is SGHRS and CDR2 YFSETQ. Full variable domain (rest looked up from reference TRBV5-1 and TRBJ2-1): KAGVTQTPRYLIKTRGQQVTLSCSPISGHRSVSWYQQTPGQGLQFLFEYFSETQRNKGNFPGRFSGRQFSNSRSEMNVSTLELGDSALYLCASSLVLAGDYNEQFFGPGTRLTVL.

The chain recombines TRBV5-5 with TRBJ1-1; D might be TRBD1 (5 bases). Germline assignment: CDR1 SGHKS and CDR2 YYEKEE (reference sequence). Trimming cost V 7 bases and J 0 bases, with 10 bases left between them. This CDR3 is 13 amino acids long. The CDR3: CASGNRMNTEAFF. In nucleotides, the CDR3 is TGTGCCAGCGGTAACAGGATGAACACTGAAGCTTTCTTT.